The 19 T cell receptor beta chains given below trace back to one sample, sequenced in a study of technical replicates of blood from several donors. Using immunoSEQ multiplex PCR, the repertoire was profiled, and TCRdb retains in-frame clones only, with some absent. The sample contains about 70,000 clones, around nine tenths of which appear only once. The source material was T cells isolated from PBMCs. Every receptor here comes from a human donor in good health.

The chain is built from TRBV6-5 and TRBJ1-3; D is unresolved. Trimming shortened V by 2 bases and J by 0 bases, and 8 bases separated the two germline ends. CDR3 length equals 15 residues. Germline V gene data show CDR1 as MNHEY and CDR2 as SVGAGI. This CDR3 is CASSYGPLSGNTIYF. CDR3 bases: TGTGCCAGCAGTTACGGTCCACTCTCTGGAAACACCATATATTTT.

The chain couples TRBV29-1 to TRBJ2-1; D may be TRBD2 (5 bases). Germline-derived CDR1 and CDR2 are SQVTM and ANQGSEA. The CDR3 spans 15 residues. V was pared by 3 bases and J by 9 bases, with 21 bases between. The CDR3 nucleotides are TGCAGCGTTGATTTGGGGAGTTCGAGCATCACTGAGCAGTTCTTC. Residues: CSVDLGSSSITEQFF.

The chain couples TRBV28 to TRBJ1-5; tentative D call: TRBD1 (5 bases). Trimming shortened V by 6 bases and J by 0 bases, and 9 bases separated the two germline ends. This CDR3 is built from 14 residues. Germline values: CDR1 MDHEN, CDR2 SYDVKM. This chain's CDR3 is CASRLTDSNQPQHF. The CDR3 DNA is TGTGCCAGCAGGTTGACAGATAGCAATCAGCCCCAGCATTTT.

The chain employs TRBV28 and TRBJ1-2, with D possibly being TRBD1 (5 bases). V was cut by 5 bases and J by 4 bases, with 20 bases left in between. Germline V gives CDR1 MDHEN, CDR2 SYDVKM. This CDR3 has 16 residues. The DNA of the CDR3 is TGTGCCAGCAGTATTCCACCTCGTACAGGAGTCTATGGCTACACCTTC. This gives the protein CASSIPPRTGVYGYTF.

J is TRBJ2-1 and V is TRBV2; TRBD2 matches at 10 bases. CDR3 length equals 15 residues. V gave up 4 bases and J gave up 4 bases; unmatched junction bases: 4. The V gene's germline CDR1 is SNHLY and CDR2 FYNNEI. The CDR3 here is CASSAGLAVYNEQFF. CDR3 nucleotides: TGTGCCAGCAGTGCCGGACTAGCGGTGTACAATGAGCAGTTCTTC.

The chain has TRBV7-9 and TRBJ1-5; D is uncertain. Between the trimmed V and J ends, which lost 1 base and 4 bases, there was a span of 14 bases. Germline CDR1 is SEHNR and CDR2 is FQNEAQ (reference sequence). The CDR3 loop spans 16 amino acids. The DNA for the CDR3 is TGTGCCAGCAGCTTAGATTCGGGGATGGAAAATCAGCCCCAGCATTTT. The encoded protein is CASSLDSGMENQPQHF.

This clone appeared once. The gene calls are TRBV27 and TRBJ2-3, with a tentative D call TRBD2 (6 bases). V dropped 0 bases and J dropped 3 bases, with 19 bases sitting between them. Germline assignment: CDR1 MNHEY and CDR2 SMNVEV (reference sequence). The length of the CDR3 is 18 residues. In DNA form, the CDR3 reads TGTGCCAGCAGTTTATCTATCTCTAGCGTCGGAGGAACAGATACGCAGTATTTT. This sequence encodes CASSLSISSVGGTDTQYF.

The chain joins TRBV11-2 to TRBJ2-1; D not certain. Trimming removed 6 bases from V and 7 bases from J, with 13 bases in between. Germline-derived CDR1 and CDR2 are SGHAT and FQNNGV. CDR3 length: 13 residues. CDR3 coding DNA: TGTGCCAGCAGTATAGTAGCCTGGAATGAGCAGTTCTTC. It specifies CASSIVAWNEQFF.

This sequence joins TRBV6-5 and TRBJ2-1; 10 nucleotides agree with TRBD2. The CDR3 has 14 residues. Trimming cost V 8 bases and J 7 bases; bases outside gene matches: 8. Germline V gene lookup returns CDR1 MNHEY and CDR2 SVGAGI. This CDR3 reads CASGAGGPWNEQFF. CDR3 coding DNA: TGTGCCAGCGGAGCGGGAGGGCCGTGGAATGAGCAGTTCTTC.

The V call is TRBV15, the J call TRBJ2-3; 7 bases are a match to TRBD2. CDR3 size: 20 residues. The V and J ends lost 1 base and 2 bases, in that order; junction bases with no gene match: 18. CDR1 is LNHNV, CDR2 YYDKDF, per germline (reference sequence). CDR3 sequence: CATSRVVGGPVLLHTDTQYF. The CDR3 nucleotides are TGTGCCACCAGCAGAGTCGTGGGAGGGCCTGTTCTCCTCCACACAGATACGCAGTATTTT.

The chain employs TRBV28 and TRBJ2-7; 7 nucleotides match TRBD2. The V gene's germline CDR1 is MDHEN and CDR2 SYDVKM. V lost 6 bases, J lost 7 bases, and 6 bases stayed unmatched. The CDR3 sequence is 12 residues long. The CDR3 coding sequence is TGTGCCAGCAGCTCGCCGGGACTAGAGCAGTACTTC. Protein: CASSSPGLEQYF.

The sample holds one count of this clone. The V call is TRBV5-6, the J call TRBJ2-1, with D hard to call. V dropped 0 bases and J dropped 9 bases, with 10 bases sitting between them. Germline-derived CDR1 and CDR2 are SGHDT and YYEEEE. CDR3 length: 13 amino acids. CDR3 in amino acids: CASSLGRRSEQFF. As DNA, the CDR3 is TGTGCCAGCAGCTTGGGGCGTAGGAGTGAGCAGTTCTTC.

V gene TRBV30 combines with J gene TRBJ1-2; TRBD1 is a possible D gene (5 bases). Germline CDR1 reads GTSNPN; CDR2 reads SVGIG (reference sequence). The V gene lost 1 base and the J gene lost 7 bases, with 10 bases spanning the gap. This CDR3 comprises 12 residues. This chain's CDR3 is CAWSAGGGGYTF. The CDR3 DNA reads as TGTGCCTGGAGTGCTGGGGGGGGTGGCTACACCTTC.

In this sample, this clone turned up a few times. The rearrangement links TRBV28 to TRBJ2-3; D possibly corresponds to TRBD2 (6 bases). This CDR3 comprises 16 residues. CDR1 and CDR2 (germline): MDHEN, SYDVKM. With 2 bases removed from V and 2 bases from J, the gap between germline ends came to 14 bases. CDR3 loop: CASSLLGRTVTDTQYF. The CDR3 coding sequence is TGTGCCAGCAGTTTACTTGGGAGGACGGTCACAGATACGCAGTATTTT. The full variable domain, in which reference TRBV28 and TRBJ2-3 provide the parts outside the CDR3, is DVKVTQSSRYLVKRTGEKVFLECVQDMDHENMFWYRQDPGLGLRLIYFSYDVKMKEKGDIPEGYSVSREKKERFSLILESASTNQTSMYLCASSLLGRTVTDTQYFGPGTRLTVL.

The chain combines TRBV20-1 with TRBJ1-5; D uncertain. Germline CDR1 DFQATT, CDR2 SNEGSKA (reference sequence). This CDR3 comprises 11 residues. V shed 6 bases and J shed 10 bases, with 13 bases lying between them. Written as DNA, the CDR3 is TGCAGTGCCCAGGTGTCGGGACCCCAGCATTTT. Translation: CSAQVSGPQHF.

This chain links TRBV12-5 with TRBJ1-1; 7 nucleotides align to TRBD1. Germline CDR1 reads LGHNT; CDR2 reads FRNRAP. The V gene end was trimmed by 6 bases and the J gene end by 1 base; junction bases not matched to a gene: 5. CDR3 length equals 14 residues. CDR3 in amino acids: CASGQGVSNTEAFF. CDR3 sequence (DNA): TGTGCTAGTGGCCAGGGGGTCTCGAACACTGAAGCTTTCTTT.

For the CDR3, the DNA is TGTGCCAGCAGCTCGGGACAGGTCACCGGGGAGCTGTTTTTT. Protein sequence: CASSSGQVTGELFF. The chain couples TRBV9 to TRBJ2-2; 8 bases line up with TRBD1. V lost 4 bases and J lost 4; bases outside the gene matches: 3. From germline, CDR1 is SGDLS and CDR2 YYNGEE. The CDR3 loop spans 14 amino acids.

The chain employs TRBV4-3 and TRBJ2-1, with D maybe TRBD2 (6 bases). With 1 base removed from V and 2 bases from J, the gap between germline ends came to 18 bases. The CDR3 consists of 18 residues. The germline gives CDR1 LGHNA, CDR2 YSLEER. The CDR3 DNA follows: TGCGCCAGCAGCCAAGGCCTAAATCTAGCGTCTCCCTACAATGAGCAGTTCTTC. This codes for CASSQGLNLASPYNEQFF.

This rearrangement joins TRBV11-3 to TRBJ2-3; 8 nucleotides match TRBD2. Trimming took 2 bases from V and 2 from J; bases not matched to a gene: 18. The CDR3 consists of 20 residues. Germline V gene data show CDR1 as SGHNT and CDR2 as YENEEA. The CDR3, as DNA: TGTGCCAGCAGCTTAACTCCAGGTGGGAGAGTAGCGGGGCTCACAGATACGCAGTATTTT. Its translation: CASSLTPGGRVAGLTDTQYF.